This is a list of T cell receptor beta chains from one sample in a study of T cell responses to AZD1222 COVID-19 vaccine. Sequenced by immunoSEQ multiplex PCR; TCRdb stores in-frame clones only, minus some. The table shows about 110,000 clones, with 87% occurring only once. The sequencing used peripheral blood, collected 28 days after the second AZD1222 dose. The origin of the receptors is an adult who received the AZD1222 COVID-19 vaccine. The CDR3 runs from the conserved cysteine through the conserved F or W. D genes are given only for firm matches. Clone size is not always given. Where it is, it says once, few, many or a class for expanded clones.

>NA|TRBJ2-3|NA|TRBV9
TGTGCCAGCAGCGCCTTAGGAGTCATTACAGATACGCAGTATTTT
CASSALGVITDTQYF
>NA|TRBJ1-2|NA|TRBV6-5
TGTGCCAGCAGTTACGGGTTTGGGAGCGCCTATGGCTACACCTTC
CASSYGFGSAYGYTF
>NA|TRBJ1-5|NA|TRBV19
TGTGCCAGTAGTAAAGGGTCAGTTAGCAATCAGCCCCAGCATTTT
CASSKGSVSNQPQHF
>NA|TRBJ2-1|NA|TRBV7-2
TGTGCCAGCAGCTTAGCCGCTCCCAATGAGCAGTTCTTC
CASSLAAPNEQFF
>TRBD1|TRBJ2-5|NA|TRBV19
TGTGCCAGTAGTACCACAGGGGGCGGGAAGACCCAGTACTTC
CASSTTGGGKTQYF
>TRBD1|TRBJ1-1|NA|TRBV28
TGTGCCAGCAAACGACAGGGGGCTACTGAAGCTTTCTTT
CASKRQGATEAFF
>NA|TRBJ1-5|NA|TRBV30
TGTGCCTGGAGTGGGGATACGAGCAATCAGCCCCAGCATTTT
CAWSGDTSNQPQHF
>NA|TRBJ2-4|once|TRBV18
TGTGCCAGCTCACCACCGGGGTGGCAAGGAAACATTCAGTACTTC
CASSPPGWQGNIQYF
>NA|TRBJ2-5|NA|TRBV5-1
TGCGCCAGCAGCTTGGACACCGGGGAAGAGACCCAGTACTTC
CASSLDTGEETQYF
>NA|TRBJ2-1|NA|TRBV7-3
TGTGCCAGCAGTGGGCTAGGGAGCTCCTACAATGAGCAGTTCTTC
CASSGLGSSYNEQFF
>TRBD1|TRBJ2-7|NA|TRBV29-1
TGCAGCGTTGCCACAGGGGGCTACGAGCAGTACTTC
CSVATGGYEQYF
>NA|TRBJ1-1|NA|TRBV29-1
TGCAGCGTTTCCCGAGGGGGGCGGGACACTGAAGCTTTCTTT
CSVSRGGRDTEAFF
>NA|TRBJ2-4|NA|TRBV2
TGTGCCAGCAGTGAAGTACAGGGTAACCGAAACATTCAGTACTTC
CASSEVQGNRNIQYF
>TRBD1|TRBJ1-1|NA|TRBV28
TGTGCCAGCAGGGCAGGGGGCTACACTGAAGCTTTCTTT
CASRAGGYTEAFF
>NA|TRBJ1-5|NA|TRBV28
TGTGCCAGCAGTCCCCGTGCAGAAGATCAGCCCCAGCATTTT
CASSPRAEDQPQHF
>NA|TRBJ1-1|NA|TRBV10-3
TGTGCCATCGGCCTGACGGGACAATACACTGAAGCTTTCTTT
CAIGLTGQYTEAFF
>TRBD1|TRBJ2-2|NA|TRBV30
TGTGCCTGGAGCACAGGGGGCGAATTTGCCGGGGAGCTGTTTTTT
CAWSTGGEFAGELFF
>TRBD2|TRBJ2-2|NA|TRBV5-1
TGCGCCAGCAGCGTAGGACTAGCGGGAGCGGTCGGGGAGCTGTTTTTT
CASSVGLAGAVGELFF
>TRBD2|TRBJ2-7|NA|TRBV18
TGTGCCAGCTCACGCGGGACTAGCGGGGGAAGCTCCTACGAGCAGTACTTC
CASSRGTSGGSSYEQYF
>NA|TRBJ1-5|few|TRBV18
TGTGCCAGCTCGGCAGGGTTCGGGGGCAATCAGCCCCAGCATTTT
CASSAGFGGNQPQHF
>NA|TRBJ2-7|NA|TRBV28
TGTGCCAGCGACAGAGGCTACGAGCAGTACTTC
CASDRGYEQYF
>NA|TRBJ1-6|NA|TRBV7-2
TGTGCCAGCAGCTTTCATCATCCCAGTGTTGCACCCCTCCACTTT
CASSFHHPSVAPLHF
>TRBD1|TRBJ1-2|NA|TRBV25-1
TGTGCCAGCGTCCGGGACAGCGACACCTATGGCTACACCTTC
CASVRDSDTYGYTF
>TRBD1|TRBJ1-5|once|TRBV19
TGTGCCAGTAGTACTTCCCCAGGGGGCCGCAATCAGCCCCAGCATTTT
CASSTSPGGRNQPQHF
>TRBD1|TRBJ1-3|NA|TRBV5-1
TGCGCCAGCAGCCCTCACGCCCGACAGGGAAGTATGGACACCATATATTTT
CASSPHARQGSMDTIYF
>TRBD1|TRBJ1-1|NA|TRBV5-1
TGCGCCAGCAGTCAGGGGGCGCGAAACACTGAAGCTTTCTTT
CASSQGARNTEAFF
>TRBD1|TRBJ1-4|NA|TRBV30
TGTGCCTTGACAGGGGGCCCTAGGACTAATGAAAAACTGTTTTTT
CALTGGPRTNEKLFF
>TRBD1|TRBJ2-7|NA|TRBV6-2/TRBV6-3
TGTGCCAGCAGTTACTCGGACAGGGTGTCGGGAGAGCAGTACTTC
CASSYSDRVSGEQYF
>NA|TRBJ2-7|NA|TRBV7-9
TGTGCCAGCAGCTCGGAGCTGCCCCGGACCGACGAGCAGTACTTC
CASSSELPRTDEQYF
>NA|TRBJ2-5|few|TRBV7-6
TGTGCCAGCAGCTTAGTCGGGGGTGGGGAGACCCAGTACTTC
CASSLVGGGETQYF
>TRBD1|TRBJ2-2|NA|TRBV30
TGTGCCTGGAGAGAGGGACAGACAATTCACACCGGGGAGCTGTTTTTT
CAWREGQTIHTGELFF
>TRBD1|TRBJ2-7|NA|TRBV29-1
TGCAGCGCAACCGGGACAGGGGCCTACGAGCAGTACTTC
CSATGTGAYEQYF
>TRBD2|TRBJ2-3|NA|TRBV28
TGTGCCAGCAGTTGGGTGACTAGCGGGAGCAGCACAGATACGCAGTATTTT
CASSWVTSGSSTDTQYF
>TRBD2|TRBJ2-7|NA|TRBV6-5
TGTGCCAGCAGTTACTCTGTCCCTAGCGGGGACTACGAGCAGTACTTC
CASSYSVPSGDYEQYF
>NA|TRBJ1-1|NA|TRBV25-1
TGTGCCAGCAGTGCCACAGTGAACACTGAAGCTTTCTTT
CASSATVNTEAFF
>TRBD2|TRBJ2-1|NA|TRBV7-3
TGTGCCAGCAGCTTAACGGCGGGAGGGCCGAGCTCCTACAATGAGCAGTTCTTC
CASSLTAGGPSSYNEQFF
>NA|TRBJ1-1|NA|TRBV3-1/TRBV3-2
TGTGCCAGCAGCCAAGGGGACTTCTCTGAAGCTTTCTTT
CASSQGDFSEAFF